Listed below are T cell receptor beta chains from one sample, sequenced in a study of human T cells and chemical hapten exposure. TCRdb ran MiXCR on the RACE reads and lists one entry per CDR3 protein. Here the sample spans 180,000 or so distinct CDR3 sequences, about 15% being singletons. The sample in question was whole blood, obtained in connection with sensitization to the hapten diphenylcyclopropenone (DPC). The source of these receptors is a young woman with alopecia areata. Some clones in this sample may be carry-over from other donors' samples. The CDR3 runs from the conserved cysteine through the conserved F or W. Fields, in order: clone size, D gene, V gene, CDR3 length, J gene, CDR3 DNA, CDR3 protein. D genes are given only for firm matches. Clone size is not always given. Where it is, it says once, few, many or a class for expanded clones.

>.|TRBD1|TRBV4-3|15|TRBJ2-7
TGCGCCAGCAGCCAAGACGGACAGGCGACCGACGAGCAGTACTTC
CASSQDGQATDEQYF
>.|.|TRBV6-2/TRBV6-3|14|TRBJ2-1
TGTGCCAGCAGTTACGCCCCAGTAAGCGGTGAGCAGTTCTTC
CASSYAPVSGEQFF
>few|.|TRBV11-3|14|TRBJ1-1
TGTGCCAGCAGCTTAGTGGCAGGGAGCACTGAAGCTTTCTTT
CASSLVAGSTEAFF
>.|.|TRBV4-2|14|TRBJ2-3
TGTGCCAGCAGCCAAGATTGGGGGTTGAGTACGCAGTATTTT
CASSQDWGLSTQYF
>.|TRBD1|TRBV7-9|12|TRBJ2-7
TGTGCCACCACGGACAGGGTCTACGAGCAGTACTTC
CATTDRVYEQYF
>few|TRBD2|TRBV7-2|14|TRBJ2-3
TGTGCCAGCAGCCCGAGCGGGGGGGCAGATACGCAGTATTTT
CASSPSGGADTQYF
>.|.|TRBV12-3/TRBV12-4|14|TRBJ2-3
TGTGCCAGCAGTTTTCACATGAGCACAGATACGCAGTATTTT
CASSFHMSTDTQYF
>.|TRBD1|TRBV30|13|TRBJ1-6
TGTGCCTGGACAAACAGGGGGCCCTCACCCCTCCACTTT
CAWTNRGPSPLHF
>few|.|TRBV7-6|16|TRBJ1-3
TGTGCCAGCAGCTTGTCAACGCATTCCTCTGGAAACACCATATATTTT
CASSLSTHSSGNTIYF
>.|.|TRBV6-2/TRBV6-3|15|TRBJ2-3
TGTGCCAGCAGTTACTTCGGGGGAAGCACAGATACGCAGTATTTT
CASSYFGGSTDTQYF
>.|TRBD1|TRBV20-1|13|TRBJ1-1
TGCAGTGCAAGGGACAGGAAGAACACTGAAGCTTTCTTT
CSARDRKNTEAFF
>few|.|TRBV5-4|12|TRBJ2-2
TGTGCCAGCAGCTTTCAGACCGGGGAGCTGTTTTTT
CASSFQTGELFF
>few|TRBD1|TRBV20-1|13|TRBJ2-7
TGCAGCTGGTTTTCGGGACAGACCTACGAGCAGTACTTC
CSWFSGQTYEQYF
>few|.|TRBV28|13|TRBJ2-7
TGTGCCAGCAGTTTGCAGGAGCTCCACGAGCAGTACTTC
CASSLQELHEQYF
>few|.|TRBV10-2|12|TRBJ1-1
TGCGCCAGCAGTGACCCCTCGATTAGAGCTTTCTTT
CASSDPSIRAFF
>.|TRBD2|TRBV12-3/TRBV12-4|13|TRBJ2-1
TGTGCCAGCAGAGCGGGGTCCTACAATGAGCAGTTCTTC
CASRAGSYNEQFF
>.|TRBD1|TRBV5-1|16|TRBJ2-1
TGCGCCAGCAGCTTGATTGGACAGGGTCCCTACAATGAGCAGTTCTTC
CASSLIGQGPYNEQFF
>many|.|TRBV6-6|16|TRBJ1-5
TGTGCCAGCAGTAACTCCCAGACAGGCCCTGGGCAGCCCCAGCATTTT
CASSNSQTGPGQPQHF
>.|TRBD2|TRBV6-5|14|TRBJ2-1
TGTGCCAGCAGTTGGCGGGGGGCCGAGGATGAGCAGTTCTTC
CASSWRGAEDEQFF
>few|TRBD2|TRBV11-2|18|TRBJ2-3
TGTGCCAGCAGCCTAATGGGAGCGGGGGGTCCCCTCACAGATACGCAGTATTTT
CASSLMGAGGPLTDTQYF
>few|.|TRBV20-1|13|TRBJ1-2
TGCAGTGCTAGACGGTGGACTAACTATGGCTACACCTTC
CSARRWTNYGYTF
>few|TRBD2|TRBV6-5|18|TRBJ2-2
TGTGCCAGCAGATCCTTTAGCGGGGGCCTTTTAAACACCGGGGAGCTGTTTTTT
CASRSFSGGLLNTGELFF
>few|TRBD1|TRBV2|15|TRBJ2-1
TGTGCCAGCAGTGCGGGACAGTTAGCGTACAATGAGCAGTTCTTC
CASSAGQLAYNEQFF
>.|TRBD1|TRBV18|16|TRBJ2-7
TGTGCCAGCTCACCACTAACGGGACAGGGGTCCTACGAGCAGTACTTC
CASSPLTGQGSYEQYF
>.|TRBD2|TRBV29-1|12|TRBJ2-7
TGCAGCGTTCAAGCGGGGATTTACGAGCAGTACTTC
CSVQAGIYEQYF
>.|.|TRBV18|17|TRBJ2-5
TGTGCCAGCTCACCGGGCTTGGGCAGGGACGACAAAGAGACCCAGTACTTC
CASSPGLGRDDKETQYF
>.|.|TRBV20-1|13|TRBJ2-7
TGCAGTGCTAGTTACCCCCCACAATACGAGCAGTACTTC
CSASYPPQYEQYF
>.|.|TRBV6-5|13|TRBJ1-6
TGTGCCAGCAGTCCGGACCCTGGGGCACCCCTCCACTTT
CASSPDPGAPLHF
>many|.|TRBV28|15|TRBJ1-1
TGTGCCAGCAGTTTGGCGACAAAGGCGGACACTGAAGCTTTCTTT
CASSLATKADTEAFF
>.|.|TRBV6-5|13|TRBJ1-5
TGTGCCAGCCGGGGGGGTTGGAATCAGCCCCAGCATTTT
CASRGGWNQPQHF
>few|TRBD2|TRBV5-1|15|TRBJ2-1
TGCGCCAGCAGAATCGGACTAGCGGAGATTAATGAGCAGTTCTTC
CASRIGLAEINEQFF
>.|TRBD2|TRBV10-2|15|TRBJ2-7
TGCGCCAGCAGATCCGGGATAGCGGGATCCCACGAGCAGTACTTC
CASRSGIAGSHEQYF
>.|.|TRBV4-3|15|TRBJ2-3
TGCGCCAGCAGCCAAGAATCTAGCCCCACAGATACGCAGTATTTT
CASSQESSPTDTQYF
>.|.|TRBV15|15|TRBJ1-3
TGTGCCACCAGCAGAGCGGGGGCCTCTGGAAACACCATATATTTT
CATSRAGASGNTIYF
>few|.|TRBV12-3/TRBV12-4|15|TRBJ2-1
TGTGCCAGCAGTTTTGGACTACCCTCCTACAATGAGCAGTTCTTC
CASSFGLPSYNEQFF
>.|.|TRBV28|14|TRBJ1-1
TGTGCCAGCAGTTTGGTAGGGTCGGGCACTGAAGCTTTCTTT
CASSLVGSGTEAFF
>.|.|TRBV29-1|11|TRBJ1-2
TGCATTACAGGAACTAACTATGGCTACACCTTC
CITGTNYGYTF
>few|.|TRBV28|13|TRBJ1-6
TGTGCCAGCAGTCCATCTGTTAATTCACCCCTCCACTTT
CASSPSVNSPLHF
>.|.|TRBV12-3/TRBV12-4|14|TRBJ1-5
TGTGCCAGCAGTTTCGACAGGCTCGGCCAGCCCCAGCATTTT
CASSFDRLGQPQHF
>once|.|TRBV28|13|TRBJ2-2
TGTGCCAGCAGCGCCTCAGACACCGGGGAGCTGTTTTTT
CASSASDTGELFF
>.|.|TRBV14|14|TRBJ2-2
TGTGCCAGCAGCCAAGATTGGGGAACCGGGGAGCTGTTTTTT
CASSQDWGTGELFF
>many|.|TRBV6-2/TRBV6-3|14|TRBJ1-6
TGTGCCAGCAGTTACGGGGGGCATAATTCACCCCTCCACTTT
CASSYGGHNSPLHF
>.|.|TRBV4-3|15|TRBJ2-1
TGCGCCAGCAGCCATCCCGGGACGATCGACAATGAGCAGTTCTTC
CASSHPGTIDNEQFF
>few|.|TRBV4-1|15|TRBJ1-2
TGCGCCAGCAGCCAAGTTGTGACGGGACGCTATGGCTACACCTTC
CASSQVVTGRYGYTF
>.|.|TRBV5-6|14|TRBJ2-1
TGTGCCAGCAGTTCCTCTGGGGGCCCAGGTGAGCAGTTCTTC
CASSSSGGPGEQFF
>few|.|TRBV6-5|15|TRBJ2-2
TGTGCCAGCAGCCCACCCCCAGGGTACACCGGGGAGCTGTTTTTT
CASSPPPGYTGELFF
>.|TRBD2|TRBV12-3/TRBV12-4|16|TRBJ2-7
TGTGCCAGCAGTCTGGGACTAGCGGGGCTTGCATACGAGCAGTACTTC
CASSLGLAGLAYEQYF
>.|.|TRBV30|15|TRBJ1-3
TGTGCCTGGAGCGTAGGAGGAGGGTCTGGAAACACCATATATTTT
CAWSVGGGSGNTIYF
>many|.|TRBV28|12|TRBJ2-3
TGTGCCAGCAGTTTATCATCAGATACGCAGTATTTT
CASSLSSDTQYF
>many|.|TRBV7-3|12|TRBJ2-3
TGTGCCAGCAGCTTGCATGGAGATACGCAGTATTTT
CASSLHGDTQYF
>few|.|TRBV28|12|TRBJ2-3
TGTGCCAGCAGTTCGGTCACAGATACGCAGTATTTT
CASSSVTDTQYF
>many|.|TRBV2|14|TRBJ2-7
TGTGCCAGCACTATATTGGCAGTCTCCTACGAGCAGTACTTC
CASTILAVSYEQYF
>many|.|TRBV29-1|11|TRBJ2-5
TGCAGCGTTGTGGGGGGAGAGACCCAGTACTTC
CSVVGGETQYF
>.|.|TRBV7-2|14|TRBJ2-1
TGTGCCAGCAGCTTATCACAGGGAGTTAATGAGCAGTTCTTC
CASSLSQGVNEQFF
>many|.|TRBV12-3/TRBV12-4|15|TRBJ2-5
TGTGCCAGCAGCCCTGGGGGGCCGGATGGGGAGACCCAGTACTTC
CASSPGGPDGETQYF
>.|.|TRBV27|13|TRBJ1-5
TGTGCCAGCAGCTTAGGGGGGGATCAGCCCCAGCATTTT
CASSLGGDQPQHF